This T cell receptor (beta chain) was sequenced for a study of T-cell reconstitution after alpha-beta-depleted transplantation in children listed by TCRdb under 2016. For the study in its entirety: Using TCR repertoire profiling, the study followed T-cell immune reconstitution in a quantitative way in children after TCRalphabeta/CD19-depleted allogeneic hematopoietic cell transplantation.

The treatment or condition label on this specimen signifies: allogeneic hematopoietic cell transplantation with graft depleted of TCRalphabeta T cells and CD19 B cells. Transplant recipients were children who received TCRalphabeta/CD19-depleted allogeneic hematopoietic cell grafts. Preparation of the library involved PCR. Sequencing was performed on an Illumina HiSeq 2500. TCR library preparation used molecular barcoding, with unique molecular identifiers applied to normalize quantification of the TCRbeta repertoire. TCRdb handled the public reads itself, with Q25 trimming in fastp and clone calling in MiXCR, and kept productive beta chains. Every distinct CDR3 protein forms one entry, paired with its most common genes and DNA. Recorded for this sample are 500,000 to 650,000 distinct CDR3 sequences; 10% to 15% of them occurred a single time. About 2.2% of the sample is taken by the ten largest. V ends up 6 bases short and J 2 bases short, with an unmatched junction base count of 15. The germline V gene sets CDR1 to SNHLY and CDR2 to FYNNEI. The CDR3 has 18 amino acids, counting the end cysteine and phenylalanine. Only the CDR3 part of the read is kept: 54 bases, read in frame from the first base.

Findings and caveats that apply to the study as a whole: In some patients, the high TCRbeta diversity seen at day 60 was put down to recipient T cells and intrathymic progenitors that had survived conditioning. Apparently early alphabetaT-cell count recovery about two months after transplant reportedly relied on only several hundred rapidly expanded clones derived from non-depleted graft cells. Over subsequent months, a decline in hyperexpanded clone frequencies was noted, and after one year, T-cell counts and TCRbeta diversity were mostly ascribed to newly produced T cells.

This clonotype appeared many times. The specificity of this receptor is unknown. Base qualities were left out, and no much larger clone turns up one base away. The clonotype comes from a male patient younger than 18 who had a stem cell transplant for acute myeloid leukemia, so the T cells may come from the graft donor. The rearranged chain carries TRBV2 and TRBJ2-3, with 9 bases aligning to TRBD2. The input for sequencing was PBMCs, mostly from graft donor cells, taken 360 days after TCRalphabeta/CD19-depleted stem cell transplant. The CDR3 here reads CASSVGTSLPPYTDTQYF. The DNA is TGTGCCAGCAGCGTCGGGACTAGCCTCCCACCTTACACAGATACGCAGTATTTT.